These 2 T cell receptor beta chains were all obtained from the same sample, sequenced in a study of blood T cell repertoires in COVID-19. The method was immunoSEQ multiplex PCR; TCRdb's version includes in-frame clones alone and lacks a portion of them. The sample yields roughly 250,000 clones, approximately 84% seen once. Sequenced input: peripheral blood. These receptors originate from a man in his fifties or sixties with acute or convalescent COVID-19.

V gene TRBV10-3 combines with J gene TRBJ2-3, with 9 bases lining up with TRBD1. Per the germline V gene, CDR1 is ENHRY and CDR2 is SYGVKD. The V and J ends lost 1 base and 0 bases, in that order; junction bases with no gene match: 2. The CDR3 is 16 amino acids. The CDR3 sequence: CAISEWTGESTDTQYF. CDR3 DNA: TGTGCCATCAGTGAGTGGACAGGGGAGAGCACAGATACGCAGTATTTT.

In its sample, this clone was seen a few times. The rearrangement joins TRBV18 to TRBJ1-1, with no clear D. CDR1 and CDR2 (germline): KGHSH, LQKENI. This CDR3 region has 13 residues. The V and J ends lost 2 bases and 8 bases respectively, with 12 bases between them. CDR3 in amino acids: CASSPIIESEAFF. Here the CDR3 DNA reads TGTGCCAGCTCACCAATAATAGAGTCAGAAGCTTTCTTT. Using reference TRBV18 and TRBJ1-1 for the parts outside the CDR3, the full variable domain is NAGVMQNPRHLVRRRGQEARLRCSPMKGHSHVYWYRQLPEEGLKFMVYLQKENIIDESGMPKERFSAEFPKEGPSILRIQQVVRGDSAAYFCASSPIIESEAFFGQGTRLTVV.